The 19 T cell receptor beta chains in this list originate from one sample, sequenced in a study of blood T cell repertoires in COVID-19. Here immunoSEQ multiplex PCR was the method, and the copy in TCRdb shows in-frame clones only, minus some. The repertoire holds some 100,000 clones, with approximately 86% as singletons. Sequencing input: peripheral blood. Receptor source: a woman aged 55-75 years with acute or convalescent COVID-19.

This clone has a handful of counts. An end of the junction differs from the germline gene, which may be a read error. V is TRBV3-1 (or the pseudogene TRBV3-2) and J is TRBJ1-2; D is unresolved. CDR1 is LGHDT and CDR2 is YNNKEL in the germline V gene (reference sequence). The CDR3 runs to 14 residues. CDR3 nucleotide sequence: TGTGCCAGCACCCAACGAGAGGGAAAGGGCGACTACACCTTC. Its translation is CASTQREGKGDYTF.

The chain combines TRBV24-1 with TRBJ2-2, with no clear D. V shed 4 bases and J shed 7 bases, with 9 bases lying between them. CDR1 is KGHDR and CDR2 is SFDVKD in the germline V gene. CDR3 size: 13 residues. CDR3 bases: TGTGCCACCAGTGACCCCCCGGGCGGGGAGCTGTTTTTT. This encodes CATSDPPGGELFF.

The chain employs TRBV15 and TRBJ2-1; 7 bases align to TRBD2. The trim removed 0 bases at V and 6 bases at J, leaving 5 bases unmatched. This CDR3 is built from 15 residues. CDR1 and CDR2 (germline): LNHNV, YYDKDF (reference sequence). The CDR3 DNA reads as TGTGCCACCAGCAGAGAGCGGGAGAATACCAATGAGCAGTTCTTC. Translation: CATSRERENTNEQFF.

The V gene is TRBV10-3, the J gene TRBJ1-6; D remains ambiguous. This CDR3 has 14 amino acids. Per germline, CDR1 ENHRY and CDR2 SYGVKD. The V gene lost 2 bases and the J gene lost 3 bases, with 5 bases spanning the gap. As DNA, the CDR3 is TGTGCCATCAGTGAGGGCAGCTATAATTCACCCCTCCACTTT. Its protein product is CAISEGSYNSPLHF.

This clone was recorded once. The genes are TRBV27 and TRBJ2-7, with 7 bases identical to TRBD2. CDR1 MNHEY and CDR2 SMNVEV come from the germline V gene (reference sequence). The CDR3 length is 16 residues. Unmatched junction bases numbered 12, after V lost 6 bases and J lost 1 base. As DNA, the CDR3 is TGTGCCAGCAGCCCATTCCTAGCGGTAATTTCCTACGAGCAGTACTTC. Encoded protein: CASSPFLAVISYEQYF.

The genes are TRBV6-5 and TRBJ1-3, with D possibly matching TRBD1 (6 bases). There are 15 residues in the CDR3. Trimming cost V 5 bases and J 0 bases, with 11 bases left between them. Germline V gives CDR1 MNHEY, CDR2 SVGAGI. CDR3 in DNA: TGTGCCAGCAGTCTGACAGGCAACTCTGGAAACACCATATATTTT. Its translation: CASSLTGNSGNTIYF.

J is TRBJ2-1 and V is TRBV5-1; 9 nucleotides align to TRBD2. V lost 0 bases to trimming and J lost 6 bases; unmatched junction nucleotides: 4. The CDR3 runs to 15 residues. Per the germline V gene, CDR1 is SGHRS and CDR2 is YFSETQ. The chain's CDR3 is CASSLGSGRINEQFF. In DNA, the CDR3 is TGCGCCAGCAGCTTGGGTAGCGGGAGAATCAATGAGCAGTTCTTC.

The J gene is TRBJ1-1, the V gene TRBV11-3; possible D gene TRBD1, 6 bases. This CDR3 has 15 amino acids. V was clipped by 4 bases and J by 1 base, with 13 bases between them. Germline values: CDR1 SGHNT, CDR2 YENEEA. The CDR3 region has the DNA TGTGCCAGCAGCTCTCGCCGGGACAAGAACACTGAAGCTTTCTTT. It is translated as CASSSRRDKNTEAFF. The variable domain in full, with the rest retrieved from reference TRBV11-3 and TRBJ1-1, is EAGVVQSPRYKIIEKKQPVAFWCNPISGHNTLYWYLQNLGQGPELLIRYENEEAVDDSQLPKDRFSAERLKGVDSTLKIQPAELGDSAVYLCASSSRRDKNTEAFFGQGTRLTVV.

The rearrangement joins TRBV7-8 to TRBJ1-2; TRBD1 matches at 9 bases. Germline trimming cut 5 bases from V and 7 bases from J; bases unmatched to any gene: 5. Germline CDR1 and CDR2: SGHVS and FQNEAQ. The CDR3 spans 13 residues. CDR3 loop: CASSTTGGSGYTF. CDR3 DNA sequence: TGTGCCAGCAGCACCACAGGGGGCAGTGGCTACACCTTC. Combining the CDR3 with reference TRBV7-8 and TRBJ1-2 gives the whole variable domain GAGVSQSPRYKVAKRGQDVALRCDPISGHVSLFWYQQALGQGPEFLTYFQNEAQLDKSGLPSDRFFAERPEGSVSTLKIQRTQQEDSAVYLCASSTTGGSGYTFGSGTRLTVV.

This clone was picked up one time. The chain recombines TRBV29-1 with TRBJ1-2; TRBD1 agrees at 10 bases. Germline lookup yields CDR1 SQVTM and CDR2 ANQGSEA. V trimming: 5 bases; J trimming: 6 bases; junction bases outside the gene matches: 6. This CDR3 comprises 13 residues. This chain's CDR3 is CSVWGQGIDGYTF. The CDR3 DNA follows: TGCAGCGTTTGGGGACAGGGGATAGATGGCTACACCTTC. Supplemented by reference TRBV29-1 and TRBJ1-2, the full variable domain reads SAVISQKPSRDICQRGTSLTIQCQVDSQVTMMFWYRQQPGQSLTLIATANQGSEATYESGFVIDKFPISRPNLTFSTLTVSNMSPEDSSIYLCSVWGQGIDGYTFGSGTRLTVV.

This sequence joins TRBV28 and TRBJ1-2; D unclear. The CDR3 loop spans 12 amino acids. Germline loops: CDR1 MDHEN, CDR2 SYDVKM. V shed 5 bases and J shed 4 bases, with 8 bases lying between them. Here the CDR3 reads CASSTGVYGYTF. The CDR3 region has the DNA TGTGCCAGCAGTACCGGGGTCTATGGCTACACCTTC.

The chain recombines TRBV6-6 with TRBJ2-1, with 8 nucleotides matching TRBD2. With V trimmed by 4 bases and J by 2 bases, 4 bases remained unmatched. The germline gives CDR1 MNHNY, CDR2 SVGAGI (reference sequence). The CDR3 is made up of 15 amino acids. The CDR3 here is CASSFSAGAYNEQFF. Written as DNA, the CDR3 is TGTGCCAGCAGTTTTTCAGCGGGGGCCTACAATGAGCAGTTCTTC.

The CDR3 nucleotides are TGCGCCAGCAGCCATACACAGGCATATCAGCCCCAGCATTTT. Translating gives CASSHTQAYQPQHF. This chain links TRBV4-1 with TRBJ1-5, with D possibly TRBD1 on 5 matching bases. This CDR3 contains 14 residues. Trimming shortened V by 3 bases and J by 5 bases, and 11 bases separated the two germline ends. Germline V gene sequence: CDR1 MGHRA, CDR2 YSYEKL.

V and J are TRBV14 and TRBJ2-1; D perhaps matches TRBD2 (5 bases). The V gene lost 0 bases and the J gene lost 10 bases, with 10 bases spanning the gap. The CDR3 runs to 13 residues. Germline V gene sequence: CDR1 SGHDN, CDR2 FVKESK. The CDR3 DNA is TGTGCCAGCAGCCAAGAGACAAGCGGAGAGCAGTTCTTC. This encodes CASSQETSGEQFF.

V and J are TRBV11-3 and TRBJ1-1; maybe TRBD1 (5 bases). There are 13 residues in the CDR3. The V and J ends lost 4 bases and 7 bases respectively, with 13 bases between them. Germline V gene lookup returns CDR1 SGHNT and CDR2 YENEEA. The CDR3 here is CASSSQGLDEAFF. The CDR3 DNA sequence: TGTGCCAGCAGCTCTCAGGGTCTTGATGAAGCTTTCTTT.

This chain links TRBV28 with TRBJ1-5; D gene uncertain. Trimming shortened V by 2 bases and J by 6 bases, and 14 bases separated the two germline ends. CDR1 MDHEN and CDR2 SYDVKM come from the germline V gene. The length of the CDR3 is 15 residues. The CDR3 region has the DNA TGTGCCAGCAGTTTAATTGGTCGGAGCGTTCAGCCCCAGCATTTT. The encoded protein is CASSLIGRSVQPQHF.

This chain uses TRBV7-9 with TRBJ1-2; 8 bases match TRBD1. With 1 base clipped from V and 14 bases from J, the junction kept 6 bases outside the gene matches. In germline, CDR1 is SEHNR, CDR2 FQNEAQ (reference sequence). The length of the CDR3 is 12 residues. The CDR3, as DNA: TGTGCCAGCAGCTTAGGGCAGGGGGCGAATACCTTC. Translated, it gives CASSLGQGANTF.

V is TRBV28 and J is TRBJ2-7; 8 nucleotides agree with TRBD1. The CDR3 consists of 17 residues. The J segment lost 3 bases and the V segment lost 2 bases, leaving 12 bases of the junction unmatched. The germline CDR1 and CDR2 sequences are MDHEN and SYDVKM. The DNA of the CDR3 is TGTGCCAGCAGTTTAGTCGAGGGGGACAGGAAGAGCTACGAGCAGTACTTC. Encoded protein: CASSLVEGDRKSYEQYF.

In its sample, this clone was seen once. CDR3: CSGWDSYGYTF. CDR3 nucleotides: TGCAGCGGGTGGGACAGCTATGGCTACACCTTC. The chain uses TRBV29-1 and TRBJ1-2; 7 nucleotides line up with TRBD1. V gave up 7 bases and J gave up 4 bases; unmatched junction bases: 3. The CDR3 sequence is 11 residues long. Per the germline V gene, CDR1 is SQVTM and CDR2 is ANQGSEA.